Listed below are T cell receptor beta chains from one sample, sequenced in a study of CD8 T cells in ankylosing spondylitis. TCRdb re-called the 5' RACE reads with MiXCR, one entry per CDR3 protein. Here the sample spans 450,000 or so distinct CDR3 sequences, about 25% being singletons. Material: blood, either unsorted or a sorted T cell fraction (not recorded which). These receptors came from a male donor with ankylosing spondylitis. Each CDR3 is given with its conserved first and last residue. A D gene is named only where the DNA matches it firmly. Clone size, where shown, is once, few, many, or a class for clones that have expanded.

few	TRBV5-1	TRBJ1-6	TRBD1	TGCGCCAGCAGCGGGACAGGTTCGAATCGGGGTTCACCCCTCCACTTT	CASSGTGSNRGSPLHF
NA	TRBV20-1	TRBJ2-5	NA	TGCAGTGCTAACCGGGGCTTATTAGAGACCCAGTACTTC	CSANRGLLETQYF
NA	TRBV20-1	TRBJ1-4	NA	TGCAGTGCTCGCCGAGGTGCCTCTAATGAAAAACTGTTTTTT	CSARRGASNEKLFF
once	TRBV6-5	TRBJ2-3	NA	TGTGCCAGCAGTTACAGGTCTAGCGCACCTAGCACAGATACGCAGTATTTT	CASSYRSSAPSTDTQYF
few	TRBV7-2	TRBJ2-3	TRBD2	TGTGCCAGCAGCTTGTCACTAGCGGAAAGGGGGACGCAGTATTTT	CASSLSLAERGTQYF
NA	TRBV20-1	TRBJ2-1	TRBD2	TGCAGTGCCTCGACGGTAGCGGGAGGGTACAATGAGCAGTTCTTC	CSASTVAGGYNEQFF
NA	TRBV6-1	TRBJ1-2	NA	TGTGCCAGCAGTGAACGGATCTATGGCTACACCTTC	CASSERIYGYTF
NA	TRBV20-1	TRBJ2-1	TRBD2	TGCAGTGCTCAGACTAGCGGGGAAAATGAGCAGTTCTTC	CSAQTSGENEQFF
NA	TRBV30	TRBJ1-2	NA	TGTGCCTGGAGCCCTGGAGGCAGTAACTATGGCTACACCTTC	CAWSPGGSNYGYTF
NA	TRBV20-1	TRBJ2-1	TRBD2	TGCAGTGCTATAGCGGGAGGGGGCTACAATGAGCAGTTCTTC	CSAIAGGGYNEQFF
few	TRBV7-2	TRBJ2-3	NA	TGTGCCAGCAGTAACACAGGGACCACAGATACGCAGTATTTT	CASSNTGTTDTQYF
NA	TRBV2	TRBJ2-1	NA	TGTGCCAGCAGTGTAAACGGGAACAATGAGCAGTTCTTC	CASSVNGNNEQFF
many	TRBV7-2	TRBJ2-1	TRBD2	TGTGCCACCGCACCCCTTCGACTAGCTGGCAATGAGCAGTTCTTC	CATAPLRLAGNEQFF
many	TRBV5-1	TRBJ2-1	TRBD2	TGCGCCAGCAGCAGCGGACTAGCGGAGTACAATGAGCAGTTCTTC	CASSSGLAEYNEQFF
NA	TRBV6-1	TRBJ1-2	NA	TGTGCCAGCACCCCGGAGGCAGAAGGATATGGCTACACCTTC	CASTPEAEGYGYTF
few	TRBV7-2	TRBJ2-3	NA	TGTGCCAGCAGCTTAGTCTTCGGCGAATCTAGCACAGATACGCAGTATTTT	CASSLVFGESSTDTQYF
NA	TRBV29-1	TRBJ1-2	TRBD1	TGCAGCGTTGGGGACAGGGAAAACTATGGCTACACCTTC	CSVGDRENYGYTF
few	TRBV5-5	TRBJ2-4	NA	TGTGCCAGCAGCTCGCGCCCGGACGGAGGGGCCAAAAACATTCAGTACTTC	CASSSRPDGGAKNIQYF
few	TRBV5-1	TRBJ2-7	TRBD1	TGCGCCAGCAGCTTGGCCTTTGCAGGGGGCTATGGCGAGCAGTACTTC	CASSLAFAGGYGEQYF
NA	TRBV5-1	TRBJ2-6	NA	TGCGCCAGCAGCCGATCCGGACGGAGCTCTGGGGCCAACGTCCTGACTTTC	CASSRSGRSSGANVLTF
NA	TRBV20-1	TRBJ1-1	TRBD1	TGCAGTGCTGGGCCGGGACAGGGTCGCACTGAAGCTTTCTTT	CSAGPGQGRTEAFF
few	TRBV4-2	TRBJ2-7	NA	TGTGCCAGCAGCCAAATGGGCGGCTCCTACGAGCAGTACTTC	CASSQMGGSYEQYF
NA	TRBV20-1	TRBJ2-3	TRBD2	TGCAGTGCCGACGAACTAGCGGGGAGAACAGATACGCAGTATTTT	CSADELAGRTDTQYF
NA	TRBV5-1	TRBJ2-3	TRBD2	TGCGCCAGCAGCCCTCCGGCCGGGGGGACAGATACGCAGTATTTT	CASSPPAGGTDTQYF
few	TRBV20-1	TRBJ2-2	TRBD2	TGCAGTGCTAGACTAGCGGGAAGCACCGGGGAGCTGTTTTTT	CSARLAGSTGELFF
NA	TRBV13	TRBJ2-1	TRBD2	TGTGCCAGCAGGCCTCGGGCGGGAGGTCACAATGAGCAGTTCTTC	CASRPRAGGHNEQFF
few	TRBV27	TRBJ2-1	NA	TGTGCCAGCAGCAGCACGGCCGGATTTAGGAGCTCCTACAATGAGCAGTTCTTC	CASSSTAGFRSSYNEQFF
NA	TRBV7-9	TRBJ1-2	NA	TGTGCCAGCAGCCGTACTGATGAGGGAGGCTACACCTTC	CASSRTDEGGYTF
few	TRBV21-1	TRBJ2-7	NA	TGTGCCAGCAGCACAGAAAGACAGGGGCCCTCCTACGAGCAGTACTTC	CASSTERQGPSYEQYF
NA	TRBV19	TRBJ2-1	NA	TGTGCCAGTAGAACGATTAGTGGGGGCAATGAGCAGTTCTTC	CASRTISGGNEQFF
NA	TRBV6-2/TRBV6-3	TRBJ2-7	NA	TGTGCCAGCAGGGAGTGGGGCGTGCAGTACTTC	CASREWGVQYF
NA	TRBV7-7	TRBJ2-5	TRBD1	TGTGCCAGCAGCCCCGACAGGGGAGAAGGAGGAGAGACCCAGTACTTC	CASSPDRGEGGETQYF
NA	TRBV18	TRBJ2-5	NA	TGTGCCAGCTCACCACTAGGGGAGTCAGAGACCCAGTACTTC	CASSPLGESETQYF
NA	TRBV7-9	TRBJ1-2	TRBD1	TGTGCCTTCGTACAGGGGGGCAGGGGGATGGATGGCTACACCTTC	CAFVQGGRGMDGYTF
NA	TRBV7-6	TRBJ2-5	TRBD2	TGTGCCAGCAGCGCGAAGGGACTAGCGGGGGCACAGTACTTC	CASSAKGLAGAQYF
few	TRBV19	TRBJ1-5	NA	TGTGCCAGTAGTATAGCCAGGATCAATCAGCCCCAGCATTTT	CASSIARINQPQHF
NA	TRBV12-3/TRBV12-4	TRBJ2-1	TRBD2	TGTGCCAGCAACTCCCTAGCGGTCAATGAGCAGTTCTTC	CASNSLAVNEQFF
few	TRBV7-9	TRBJ2-1	TRBD2	TGTGCCAGCAGCTTAGCAGCGGGAGGTTACAATGAGCAGTTCTTC	CASSLAAGGYNEQFF
few	TRBV5-1	TRBJ2-3	NA	TGCGCCAGCAGCTCAGGGGGGAGGGCCCCTCGAGGCACAGATACGCAGTATTTT	CASSSGGRAPRGTDTQYF
few	TRBV5-1	TRBJ2-1	TRBD2	TGCGCCAGCAGCGAGCGACTAGCGGGATCTTACAATGAGCAGTTCTTC	CASSERLAGSYNEQFF
NA	TRBV5-1	TRBJ2-2	NA	TGCGCCAGCAGCTTGGCCATAACTGGGGGGAACACCGGGGAGCTGTTTTTT	CASSLAITGGNTGELFF
few	TRBV6-1	TRBJ1-5	TRBD1	TGTGCCAGCAGTGAAAACCCAGGGGGCGGTCAGCCCCAGCATTTT	CASSENPGGGQPQHF
NA	TRBV5-1	TRBJ2-5	NA	TGCGCCAGCAGTGGGCAGGGGACATCGGCCCTCCAAGAGACCCAGTACTTC	CASSGQGTSALQETQYF
NA	TRBV12-3/TRBV12-4	TRBJ2-7	TRBD2	TGTGCCAGCAGTTTTTCCTCTAGCGGGAGGTACGAGCAGTACTTC	CASSFSSSGRYEQYF
few	TRBV12-3/TRBV12-4	TRBJ2-7	TRBD2	TGTGCCAGCAGTTTAGTACGAGGAACCGGGACTAGCGGTTACGAGCAGTACTTC	CASSLVRGTGTSGYEQYF
NA	TRBV20-1	TRBJ2-5	TRBD2	TGCAGTGCTAGCGGGAGGGTCCAAGAGACCCAGTACTTC	CSASGRVQETQYF
few	TRBV28	TRBJ2-1	TRBD2	TGTGCCAGCACAACCCTGGGAGGGTGGAATGAGCAGTTCTTC	CASTTLGGWNEQFF
few	TRBV7-9	TRBJ2-3	NA	TGTGCCAGCAGGTCTGGACTGAGCACAGATACGCAGTATTTT	CASRSGLSTDTQYF
NA	TRBV6-2/TRBV6-3	TRBJ1-1	NA	TGTGCCAGCACCTTGGGACGGGTCACTGAAGCTTTCTTT	CASTLGRVTEAFF
many	TRBV9	TRBJ2-2	TRBD2	TGTGCCAGCAGCGTAGCGAGACTAGCGGCGAACACCGGGGAGCTGTTTTTT	CASSVARLAANTGELFF
NA	TRBV12-3/TRBV12-4	TRBJ1-6	NA	TGTGCCAGCAGTTTAGGAGCTCTTTCACCCCTCCACTTT	CASSLGALSPLHF
NA	TRBV5-1	TRBJ2-1	TRBD2	TGCGCCAGCAGCCCGACCATAGCGGGGGGAGGGGATGAGCAGTTCTTC	CASSPTIAGGGDEQFF
NA	TRBV20-1	TRBJ2-3	NA	TGCAGTCCCAAGGGCGCGCTGAGCACAGATACGCAGTATTTT	CSPKGALSTDTQYF